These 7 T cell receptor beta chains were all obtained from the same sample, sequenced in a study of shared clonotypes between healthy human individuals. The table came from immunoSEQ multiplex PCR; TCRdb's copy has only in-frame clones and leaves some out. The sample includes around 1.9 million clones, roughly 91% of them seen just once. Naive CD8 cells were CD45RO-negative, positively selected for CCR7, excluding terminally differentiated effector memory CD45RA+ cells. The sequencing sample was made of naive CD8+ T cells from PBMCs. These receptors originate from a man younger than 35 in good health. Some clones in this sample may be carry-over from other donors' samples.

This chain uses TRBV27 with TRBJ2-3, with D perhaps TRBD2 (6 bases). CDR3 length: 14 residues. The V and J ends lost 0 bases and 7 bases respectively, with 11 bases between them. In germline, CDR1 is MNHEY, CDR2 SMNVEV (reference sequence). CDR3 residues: CASSLSGGVYTQYF. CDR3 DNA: TGTGCCAGCAGTTTATCAGGCGGGGTATATACGCAGTATTTT.

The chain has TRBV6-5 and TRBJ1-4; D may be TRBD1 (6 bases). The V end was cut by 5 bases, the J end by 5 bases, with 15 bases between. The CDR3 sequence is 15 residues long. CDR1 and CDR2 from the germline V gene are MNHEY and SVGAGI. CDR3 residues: CASSDFRGNNEKLFF. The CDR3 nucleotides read TGTGCCAGCAGTGACTTCAGGGGCAACAATGAAAAACTGTTTTTT.

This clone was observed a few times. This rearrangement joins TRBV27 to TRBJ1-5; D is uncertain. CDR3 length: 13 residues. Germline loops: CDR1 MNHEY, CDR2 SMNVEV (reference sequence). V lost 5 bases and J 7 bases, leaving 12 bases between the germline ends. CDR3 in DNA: TGTGCCAGCAGTCCCGTTCGAGCCCAGCCCCAGCATTTT. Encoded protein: CASSPVRAQPQHF.

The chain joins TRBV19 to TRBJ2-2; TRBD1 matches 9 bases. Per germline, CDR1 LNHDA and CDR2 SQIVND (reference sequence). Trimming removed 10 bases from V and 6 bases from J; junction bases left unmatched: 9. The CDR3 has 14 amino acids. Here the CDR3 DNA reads TGTGCCACCACCCGGGACAGGGCTCCCGGGGAGCTGTTTTTT. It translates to CATTRDRAPGELFF.

The CDR3 DNA follows: TGTGCCAGCAGCTCCTTGGTAAGGACGAACACTGAAGCTTTCTTT. Translating gives CASSSLVRTNTEAFF. The chain combines TRBV28 with TRBJ1-1; D remains ambiguous. The CDR3 extends over 15 amino acids. The V and J ends lost 6 bases and 1 base respectively, with 15 bases between them. The germline CDR1 and CDR2 sequences are MDHEN and SYDVKM.

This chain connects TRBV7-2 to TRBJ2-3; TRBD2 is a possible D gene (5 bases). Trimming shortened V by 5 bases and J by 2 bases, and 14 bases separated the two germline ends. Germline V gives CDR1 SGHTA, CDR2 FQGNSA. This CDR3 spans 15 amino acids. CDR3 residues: CASSLLGGPTDTQYF. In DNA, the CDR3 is TGTGCCAGCAGCCTCTTAGGAGGCCCCACAGATACGCAGTATTTT.

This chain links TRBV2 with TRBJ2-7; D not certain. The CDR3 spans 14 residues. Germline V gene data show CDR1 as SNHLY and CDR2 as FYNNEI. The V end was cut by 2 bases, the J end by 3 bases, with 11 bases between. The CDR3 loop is CASSEKWHFYEQYF. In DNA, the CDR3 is TGTGCCAGCAGTGAAAAGTGGCACTTCTACGAGCAGTACTTC.